This TCR beta chain derives from a study of control samples from healthy donors and cancer patients. Profiled with immunoSEQ multiplex PCR; TCRdb holds only in-frame clones, not every one. The data show 85,000 to 95,000 clones, 91% seen once. Germline V lookup: CDR1 LGHDT, CDR2 YNNKEL (reference sequence). J was trimmed by 4 bases and V by 3 bases; bases with no gene match: 3. This CDR3 spans 15 amino acids. The sequence derives from a woman aged 30 to 39 in good health. This chain joins TRBV3-1 (or the pseudogene TRBV3-2) and TRBJ1-6; 7 bases are shared with TRBD1. Material for sequencing was blood. The CDR3 sequence: CASSQATGYNSPLHF. The CDR3 nucleotides are TGTGCCAGCAGCCAGGCGACAGGGTATAATTCACCCCTCCACTTT.